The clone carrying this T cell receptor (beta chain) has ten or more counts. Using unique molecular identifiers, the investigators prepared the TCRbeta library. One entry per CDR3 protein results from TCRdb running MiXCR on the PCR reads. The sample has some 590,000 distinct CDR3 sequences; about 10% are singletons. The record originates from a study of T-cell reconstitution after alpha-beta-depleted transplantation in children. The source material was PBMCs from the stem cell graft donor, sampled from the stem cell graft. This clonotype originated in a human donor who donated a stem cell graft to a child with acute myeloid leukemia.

The CDR3 region is CASSLSPTSGRGRKTQYF. CDR3 DNA: TGTGCCAGCAGTTTATCCCCAACTAGCGGGAGGGGTAGAAAGACCCAGTACTTC. The gene calls are TRBV28 and TRBJ2-5; TRBD2 agrees at 13 bases. Trimming took 1 base from V and 6 from J; bases not matched to a gene: 11. Germline values: CDR1 MDHEN, CDR2 SYDVKM. This CDR3 has 18 residues.